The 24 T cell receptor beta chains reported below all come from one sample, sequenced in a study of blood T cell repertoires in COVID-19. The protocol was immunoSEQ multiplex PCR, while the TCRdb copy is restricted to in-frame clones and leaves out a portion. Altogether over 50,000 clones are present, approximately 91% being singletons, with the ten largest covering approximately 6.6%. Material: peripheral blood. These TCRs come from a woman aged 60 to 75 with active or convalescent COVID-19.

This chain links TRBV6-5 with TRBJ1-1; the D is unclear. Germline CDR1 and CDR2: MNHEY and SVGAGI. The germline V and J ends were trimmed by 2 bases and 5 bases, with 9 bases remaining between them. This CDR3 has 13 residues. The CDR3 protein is CASSYAEWTEAFF. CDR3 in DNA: TGTGCCAGCAGTTACGCAGAATGGACTGAAGCTTTCTTT.

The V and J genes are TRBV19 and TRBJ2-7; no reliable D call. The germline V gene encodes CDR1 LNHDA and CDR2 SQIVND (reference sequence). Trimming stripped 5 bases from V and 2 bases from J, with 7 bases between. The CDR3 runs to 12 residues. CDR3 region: CASSFGAYEQYF. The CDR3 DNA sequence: TGTGCCAGTAGTTTCGGAGCCTACGAGCAGTACTTC.

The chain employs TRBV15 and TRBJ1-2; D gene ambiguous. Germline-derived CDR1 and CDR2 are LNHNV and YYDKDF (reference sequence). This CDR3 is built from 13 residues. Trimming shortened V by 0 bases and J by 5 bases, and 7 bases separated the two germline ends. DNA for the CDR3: TGTGCCACCAGCAGAGATCGGTTATATGGCTACACCTTC. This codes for CATSRDRLYGYTF.

The CDR3 protein is CASSLSGTGTDTQYF. The CDR3 DNA reads TGCGCCAGCAGCTTGAGTGGGACAGGCACAGATACGCAGTATTTT. V usage is TRBV5-1 and J usage is TRBJ2-3, with 7 bases identical to TRBD1. CDR1 SGHRS and CDR2 YFSETQ come from the germline V gene. The CDR3 extends over 15 amino acids. With V trimmed by 1 base and J by 1 base, 3 bases remained unmatched. Filled out from reference TRBV5-1 and TRBJ2-3, the complete variable domain reads KAGVTQTPRYLIKTRGQQVTLSCSPISGHRSVSWYQQTPGQGLQFLFEYFSETQRNKGNFPGRFSGRQFSNSRSEMNVSTLELGDSALYLCASSLSGTGTDTQYFGPGTRLTVL.

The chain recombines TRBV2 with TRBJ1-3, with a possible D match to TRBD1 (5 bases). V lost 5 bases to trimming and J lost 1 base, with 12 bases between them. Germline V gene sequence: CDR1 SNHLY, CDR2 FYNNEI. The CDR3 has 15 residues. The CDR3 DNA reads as TGTGCCAGCAGTCCCGACAGCCAATCTGGAAACACCATATATTTT. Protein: CASSPDSQSGNTIYF.

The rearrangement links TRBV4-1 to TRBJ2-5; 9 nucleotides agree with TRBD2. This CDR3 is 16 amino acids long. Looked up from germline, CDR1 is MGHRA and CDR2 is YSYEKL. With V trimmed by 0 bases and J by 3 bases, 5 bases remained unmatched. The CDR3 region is CASSQDWGGREETQYF. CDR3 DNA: TGCGCCAGCAGCCAAGATTGGGGCGGGAGGGAAGAGACCCAGTACTTC.

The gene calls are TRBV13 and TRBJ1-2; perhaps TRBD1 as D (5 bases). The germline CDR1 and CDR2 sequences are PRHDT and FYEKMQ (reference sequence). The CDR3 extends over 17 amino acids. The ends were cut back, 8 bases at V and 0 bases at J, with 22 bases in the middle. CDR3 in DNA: TGTGCCAGCCAACGTCGGTTCACAGGCGATACTAACTATGGCTACACCTTC. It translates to CASQRRFTGDTNYGYTF.

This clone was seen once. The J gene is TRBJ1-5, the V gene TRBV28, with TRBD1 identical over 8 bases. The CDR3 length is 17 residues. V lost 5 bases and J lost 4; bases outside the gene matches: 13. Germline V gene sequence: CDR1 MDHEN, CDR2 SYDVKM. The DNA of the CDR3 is TGTGCCAGCAGTGTTGCCTCGACAGGGGCCCGGAATCAGCCCCAGCATTTT. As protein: CASSVASTGARNQPQHF.

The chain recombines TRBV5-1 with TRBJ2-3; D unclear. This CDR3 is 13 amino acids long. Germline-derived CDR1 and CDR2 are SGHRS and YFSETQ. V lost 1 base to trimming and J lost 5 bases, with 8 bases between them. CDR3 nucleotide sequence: TGCGCCAGCAGCTTGCTTCGTGTAGATACGCAGTATTTT. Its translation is CASSLLRVDTQYF.

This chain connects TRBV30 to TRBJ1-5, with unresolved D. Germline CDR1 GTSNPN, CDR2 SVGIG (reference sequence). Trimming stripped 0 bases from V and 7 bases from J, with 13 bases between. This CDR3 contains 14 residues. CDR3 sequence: CAWSVPGVYQPQHF. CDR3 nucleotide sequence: TGTGCCTGGAGTGTCCCCGGGGTTTACCAGCCCCAGCATTTT.

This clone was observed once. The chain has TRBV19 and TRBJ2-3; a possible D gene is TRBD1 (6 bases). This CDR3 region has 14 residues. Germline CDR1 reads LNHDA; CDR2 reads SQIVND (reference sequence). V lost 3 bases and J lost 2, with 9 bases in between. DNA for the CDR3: TGTGCCAGTAGTATGAACAGGGACACAGATACGCAGTATTTT. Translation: CASSMNRDTDTQYF.

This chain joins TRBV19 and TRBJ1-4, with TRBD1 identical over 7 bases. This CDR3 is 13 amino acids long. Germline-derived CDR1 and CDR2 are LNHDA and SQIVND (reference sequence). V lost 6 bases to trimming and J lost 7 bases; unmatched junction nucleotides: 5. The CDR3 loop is CASRDRDREKLFF. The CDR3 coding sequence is TGTGCCAGTAGAGACAGGGATCGTGAAAAACTGTTTTTT.

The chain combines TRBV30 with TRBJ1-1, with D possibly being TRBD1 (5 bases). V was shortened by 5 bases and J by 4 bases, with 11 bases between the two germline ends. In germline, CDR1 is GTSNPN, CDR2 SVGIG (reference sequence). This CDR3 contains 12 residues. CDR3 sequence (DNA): TGTGCCTGGGGGCCGGGGGGCACTGAAGCTTTCTTT. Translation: CAWGPGGTEAFF. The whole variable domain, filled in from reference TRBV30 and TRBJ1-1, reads SQTIHQWPATLVQPVGSPLSLECTVEGTSNPNLYWYRQAAGRGLQLLFYSVGIGQISSEVPQNLSASRPQDRQFILSSKKLLLSDSGFYLCAWGPGGTEAFFGQGTRLTVV.

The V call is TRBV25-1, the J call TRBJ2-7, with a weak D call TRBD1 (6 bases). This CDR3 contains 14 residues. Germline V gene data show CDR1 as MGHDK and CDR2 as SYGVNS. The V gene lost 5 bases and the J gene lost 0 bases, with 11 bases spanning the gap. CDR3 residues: CASSPLGASYEQYF. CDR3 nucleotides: TGTGCCAGCAGTCCCCTGGGGGCCTCCTACGAGCAGTACTTC.

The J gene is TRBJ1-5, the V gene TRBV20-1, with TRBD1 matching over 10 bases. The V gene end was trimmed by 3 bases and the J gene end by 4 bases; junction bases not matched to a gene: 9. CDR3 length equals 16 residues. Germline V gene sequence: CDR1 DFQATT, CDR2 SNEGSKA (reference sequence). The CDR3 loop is CSASVIRTGGNQPQHF. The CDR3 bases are TGCAGTGCTAGTGTAATTAGGACAGGGGGGAATCAGCCCCAGCATTTT.

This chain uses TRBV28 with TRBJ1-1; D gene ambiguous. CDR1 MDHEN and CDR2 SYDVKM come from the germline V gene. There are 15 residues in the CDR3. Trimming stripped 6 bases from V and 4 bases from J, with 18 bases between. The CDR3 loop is CASRKTPGGGTEAFF. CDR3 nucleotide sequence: TGTGCCAGCAGGAAAACCCCTGGAGGAGGCACTGAAGCTTTCTTT.

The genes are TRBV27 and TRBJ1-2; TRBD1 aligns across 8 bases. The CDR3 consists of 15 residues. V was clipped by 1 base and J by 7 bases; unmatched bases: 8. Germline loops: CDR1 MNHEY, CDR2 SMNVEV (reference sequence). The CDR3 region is CASSLFSRGLSGYTF. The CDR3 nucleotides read TGTGCCAGCAGTTTATTCAGCAGGGGGCTCTCTGGCTACACCTTC.

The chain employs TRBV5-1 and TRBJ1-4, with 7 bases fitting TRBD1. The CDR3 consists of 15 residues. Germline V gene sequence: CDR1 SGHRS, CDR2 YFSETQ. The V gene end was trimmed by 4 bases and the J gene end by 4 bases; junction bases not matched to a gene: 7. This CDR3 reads CASSRTQGDNEKLFF. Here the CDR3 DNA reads TGCGCCAGCAGCAGAACGCAGGGGGATAATGAAAAACTGTTTTTT. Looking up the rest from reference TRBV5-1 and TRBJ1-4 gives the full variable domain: KAGVTQTPRYLIKTRGQQVTLSCSPISGHRSVSWYQQTPGQGLQFLFEYFSETQRNKGNFPGRFSGRQFSNSRSEMNVSTLELGDSALYLCASSRTQGDNEKLFFGSGTQLSVL.

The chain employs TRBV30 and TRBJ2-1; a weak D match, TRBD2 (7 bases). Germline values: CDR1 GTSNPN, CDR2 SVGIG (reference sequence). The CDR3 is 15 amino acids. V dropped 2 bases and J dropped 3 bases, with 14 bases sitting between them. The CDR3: CAWSRGAGLYNEQFF. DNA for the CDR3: TGTGCCTGGAGTCGGGGGGCGGGACTCTACAATGAGCAGTTCTTC. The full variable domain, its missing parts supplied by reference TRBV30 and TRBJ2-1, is SQTIHQWPATLVQPVGSPLSLECTVEGTSNPNLYWYRQAAGRGLQLLFYSVGIGQISSEVPQNLSASRPQDRQFILSSKKLLLSDSGFYLCAWSRGAGLYNEQFFGPGTRLTVL.

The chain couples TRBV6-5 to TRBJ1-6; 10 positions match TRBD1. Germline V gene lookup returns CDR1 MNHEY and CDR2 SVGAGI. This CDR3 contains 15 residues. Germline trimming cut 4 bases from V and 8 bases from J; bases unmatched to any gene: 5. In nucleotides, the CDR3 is TGTGCCAGCAGTTTCAGGGGGACAGGGGATTCACCCCTCCACTTT. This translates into CASSFRGTGDSPLHF.

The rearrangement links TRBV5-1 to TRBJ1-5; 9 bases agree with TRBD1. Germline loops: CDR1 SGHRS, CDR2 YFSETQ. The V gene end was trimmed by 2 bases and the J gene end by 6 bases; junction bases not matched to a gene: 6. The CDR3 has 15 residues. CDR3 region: CASSFGTGSGQPQHF. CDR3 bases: TGCGCCAGCAGCTTCGGGACAGGGAGCGGTCAGCCCCAGCATTTT.

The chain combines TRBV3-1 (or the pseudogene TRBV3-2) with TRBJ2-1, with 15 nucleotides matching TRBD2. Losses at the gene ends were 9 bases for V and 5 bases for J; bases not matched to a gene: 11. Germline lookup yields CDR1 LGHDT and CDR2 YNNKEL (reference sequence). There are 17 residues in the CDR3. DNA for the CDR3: TGTGCCAGTCGACCCGGGACTAGCGGGAGGCTACACAATGAGCAGTTCTTC. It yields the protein CASRPGTSGRLHNEQFF.

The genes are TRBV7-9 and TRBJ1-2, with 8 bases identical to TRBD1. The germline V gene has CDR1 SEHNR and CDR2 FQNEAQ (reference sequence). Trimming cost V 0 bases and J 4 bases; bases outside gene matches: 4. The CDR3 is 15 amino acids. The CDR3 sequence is CASSLAQGAGYGYTF. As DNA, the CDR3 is TGTGCCAGCAGCTTAGCGCAGGGGGCCGGCTATGGCTACACCTTC.

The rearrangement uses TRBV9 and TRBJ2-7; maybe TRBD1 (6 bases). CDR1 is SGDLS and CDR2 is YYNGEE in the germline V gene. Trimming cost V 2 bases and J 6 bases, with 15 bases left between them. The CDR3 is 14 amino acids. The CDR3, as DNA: TGTGCCAGCAGCGTCCTAAACAGGGAAGGCGAGCAGTACTTC. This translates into CASSVLNREGEQYF.